This T cell receptor beta chain was recorded in a study of response to subunit inactivated influenza vaccine. The V end was cut by 3 bases, the J end by 4 bases, with 9 bases between. This CDR3 spans 14 amino acids. The V gene's germline CDR1 is SGHAT and CDR2 FQNNGV. A single record per CDR3 protein comes from TCRdb applying MiXCR to the RT-PCR reads. The sample contains 500,000 to 600,000 distinct CDR3 sequences, 11% of which appear only once. These same records also appear under a second study, on T cells expressing NK-cell markers. That paper adds: TCR beta cDNA was made by 5'RACE template switching with UMIs.

The sequence was collected from a man aged 50-59 years who received an inactivated influenza vaccine. The genes are TRBV11-2 and TRBJ2-2; a possible D gene is TRBD1 (5 bases). Here the sequenced sample was PBMCs from blood, taken on the day of vaccination. CDR3 sequence reads: CASSLWTRTGELFF. CDR3 coding DNA: TGTGCCAGCAGCTTGTGGACACGCACCGGGGAGCTGTTTTTT. The full variable domain, in which reference TRBV11-2 and TRBJ2-2 provide the parts outside the CDR3, is EAGVAQSPRYKIIEKRQSVAFWCNPISGHATLYWYQQILGQGPKLLIQFQNNGVVDDSQLPKDRFSAERLKGVDSTLKIQPAKLEDSAVYLCASSLWTRTGELFFGEGSRLTVL.